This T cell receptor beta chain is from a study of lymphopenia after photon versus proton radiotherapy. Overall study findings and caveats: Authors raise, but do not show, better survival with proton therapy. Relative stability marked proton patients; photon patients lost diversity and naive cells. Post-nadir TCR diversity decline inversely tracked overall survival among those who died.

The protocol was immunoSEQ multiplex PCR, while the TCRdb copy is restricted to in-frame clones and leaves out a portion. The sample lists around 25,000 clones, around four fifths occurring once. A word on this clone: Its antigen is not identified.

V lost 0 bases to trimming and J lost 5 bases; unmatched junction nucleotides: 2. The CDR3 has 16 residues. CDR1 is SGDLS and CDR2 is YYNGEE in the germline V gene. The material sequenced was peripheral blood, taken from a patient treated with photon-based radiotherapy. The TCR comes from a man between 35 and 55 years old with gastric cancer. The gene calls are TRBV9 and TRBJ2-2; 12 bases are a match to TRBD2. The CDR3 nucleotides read TGTGCCAGCAGCGTAGCAGGACTAGCGGGGACCGGGGAGCTGTTTTTT. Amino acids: CASSVAGLAGTGELFF.